These 5 T cell receptor beta chains came from one sample sequenced in a study of breast tumors, draining lymph nodes, adjacent tissues. TCRdb recomputed calls from the multiplex PCR reads with MiXCR, one row per CDR3 protein. The sample has more than 250,000 distinct CDR3 sequences; 30% are singletons. The lymph nodes were axillary draining lymph nodes from breast cancer patients. Material for sequencing was axillary lymph node tissue. These TCRs come from a female donor with breast cancer. Some clones in this sample may be carry-over from other donors' samples.

At least ten counts were recorded for this clonotype. V usage is TRBV19 and J usage is TRBJ2-2, with a weak D call TRBD1 (6 bases). The V end lost 3 bases, the J end lost 5 bases, and 13 bases lay between the germline ends. From germline, CDR1 is LNHDA and CDR2 SQIVND (reference sequence). CDR3 length equals 15 residues. The CDR3 DNA sequence: TGTGCCAGTAGTATCACGGACAGCCCAACCGGGGAGCTGTTTTTT. Its translation: CASSITDSPTGELFF.

This clonotype came up many times. The V gene is TRBV20-1, the J gene TRBJ1-4, with a weak D call TRBD1 (6 bases). CDR1 is DFQATT, CDR2 SNEGSKA, per germline (reference sequence). V shed 0 bases and J shed 7 bases, with 12 bases lying between them. This CDR3 has 14 amino acids. The CDR3 spells CSARDPRGGEKLFF. Here the CDR3 DNA reads TGCAGTGCTAGAGATCCCAGGGGTGGTGAAAAACTGTTTTTT.

This clonotype has a count of ten or more. The chain couples TRBV2 to TRBJ2-7; 9 nucleotides line up with TRBD1. Germline CDR1 SNHLY, CDR2 FYNNEI. V trimming: 4 bases; J trimming: 2 bases; junction bases outside the gene matches: 6. The CDR3 contains 15 residues. The CDR3 reads CASSGWDRETYEQYF. The DNA of the CDR3 is TGTGCCAGCAGTGGTTGGGACAGGGAGACCTACGAGCAGTACTTC.

In its sample, this clonotype was seen many times. The chain is built from TRBV20-1 and TRBJ1-3; no reliable D call. Germline values: CDR1 DFQATT, CDR2 SNEGSKA (reference sequence). This CDR3 contains 15 residues. Trimming took 0 bases from V and 11 from J, leaving 20 bases between them. CDR3 DNA sequence: TGCAGTGCTAGAGATCGGCGATCAAGCCCTGACGCCATATATTTT. It specifies CSARDRRSSPDAIYF.

The rearrangement joins TRBV6-5 to TRBJ1-2; no clear D gene. Germline CDR1 is MNHEY and CDR2 is SVGAGI. This CDR3 is built from 13 residues. The germline V and J ends were trimmed by 8 bases and 8 bases, with 18 bases remaining between them. Here the CDR3 reads CASRPSGIEGYTF. The CDR3 nucleotides are TGTGCCAGCCGACCCTCCGGGATTGAAGGCTACACCTTC.